One and the same sample provided the 8 T cell receptor beta chains below, sequenced in a study of control samples from healthy donors and cancer patients. Sequenced by immunoSEQ multiplex PCR; TCRdb stores in-frame clones only, minus some. In the table there are 35,000 to 45,000 clones, around four fifths of which are singletons. Sequencing was carried out using blood. The receptors originated from a man between 60 and 70 years old in good health.

This clone was seen a single time. The CDR3 protein is CASSQDRPTDTQYF. For the CDR3, the DNA is TGCGCCAGCAGCCAAGACAGGCCCACAGATACGCAGTATTTT. This chain connects TRBV5-1 to TRBJ2-3; D possibly corresponds to TRBD1 (6 bases). The CDR3 has 14 amino acids. V lost 4 bases and J 2 bases, leaving 11 bases between the germline ends. Germline CDR1 SGHRS, CDR2 YFSETQ.

The chain has TRBV2 and TRBJ1-2; D perhaps matches TRBD1 (5 bases). This CDR3 spans 13 amino acids. The germline V and J ends were trimmed by 4 bases and 7 bases, with 13 bases remaining between them. Per the germline V gene, CDR1 is SNHLY and CDR2 is FYNNEI. The CDR3 is CASSGNGGSGYTF. CDR3 nucleotide sequence: TGTGCCAGCAGTGGGAATGGGGGATCTGGCTACACCTTC.

This chain connects TRBV5-4 to TRBJ1-1; maybe TRBD1 (6 bases). Germline V CDR1 and CDR2: SGHNT, YYREEE (reference sequence). V shed 0 bases and J shed 6 bases, with 9 bases lying between them. The length of the CDR3 is 13 residues. Written as DNA, the CDR3 is TGTGCCAGCAGCTTGGACAGGGTGGCTGAAGCTTTCTTT. It specifies CASSLDRVAEAFF.

The chain carries TRBV25-1 and TRBJ2-5, with D hard to call. This CDR3 comprises 14 residues. V lost 3 bases to trimming and J lost 5 bases, with 13 bases between them. Germline-derived CDR1 and CDR2 are MGHDK and SYGVNS. The CDR3 DNA is TGTGCCAGCAGTGATAGGCAGACCCGGGAGACCCAGTACTTC. It is translated as CASSDRQTRETQYF. The variable domain in full, with the rest retrieved from reference TRBV25-1 and TRBJ2-5, is EADIYQTPRYLVIGTGKKITLECSQTMGHDKMYWYQQDPGMELHLIHYSYGVNSTEKGDLSSESTVSRIRTEHFPLTLESARPSHTSQYLCASSDRQTRETQYFGPGTRLLVL.

This clone was seen a single time. This chain connects TRBV5-8 to TRBJ2-1, with D perhaps given as TRBD1 or TRBD2 (5 bases each). From germline, CDR1 is SGHTS and CDR2 YDEGEE. The CDR3 loop spans 14 amino acids. V lost 6 bases and J lost 0, with 10 bases in between. CDR3 nucleotides: TGTGCCAGCAACCCAGGGAGCTCCTACAATGAGCAGTTCTTC. Encoded protein: CASNPGSSYNEQFF.

This rearrangement joins TRBV19 to TRBJ2-7; D gene ambiguous. The CDR3 sequence is 13 residues long. V lost 5 bases and J 3 bases, leaving 11 bases between the germline ends. Germline lookup yields CDR1 LNHDA and CDR2 SQIVND (reference sequence). CDR3 in amino acids: CASSVARGYEQYF. CDR3 coding DNA: TGTGCCAGTAGTGTGGCGCGAGGCTACGAGCAGTACTTC.

The chain uses TRBV4-3 and TRBJ2-5; 11 bases align to TRBD2. V lost 4 bases to trimming and J lost 4 bases; unmatched junction nucleotides: 5. There are 15 residues in the CDR3. CDR1 and CDR2 from the germline V gene are LGHNA and YSLEER. CDR3: CASSLIAGGRETQYF. The CDR3 DNA reads TGCGCCAGCAGCCTTATAGCGGGGGGGCGAGAGACCCAGTACTTC.

The gene calls are TRBV10-1 and TRBJ2-1, with 9 bases aligning to TRBD2. Germline CDR1 and CDR2: WNHNN and SYGVQD (reference sequence). The CDR3 is made up of 14 amino acids. V lost 5 bases to trimming and J lost 8 bases; unmatched junction nucleotides: 7. The CDR3 here is CASSIGGGADEQFF. Written as DNA, the CDR3 is TGCGCCAGCAGTATTGGCGGGGGGGCCGATGAGCAGTTCTTC.